The 30 T cell receptor beta chains given below trace back to one sample, sequenced in a study of regulatory T cells in long-lasting Graves disease. Both iRepertoire HTBI primers and Arm-PCR of CDR3 regions were used to build the TCR beta libraries. TCRdb analysed the multiplex PCR reads with MiXCR anew, one entry per CDR3 protein. Of some 420,000 distinct CDR3 sequences listed, 20% to 25% are singletons. Time point given: persistent/refractory GD, antithyroid drugs over 5 years with positive TRAb. RNA isolated from PBMCs was used to make the TCR library. The sequencing here drew on peripheral blood mononuclear cells (PBMCs), taken when the disease was refractory, from a patient treated with antithyroid drugs. The receptor set was obtained from a female donor with Graves disease.

This clonotype came up a few times. The CDR3 bases are TGTGCCAGCAGCACCCCGGACAGGGGCGGCGTGCAGTACTTC. This gives the protein CASSTPDRGGVQYF. The chain couples TRBV7-2 to TRBJ2-7; 9 nucleotides line up with TRBD1. Germline-derived CDR1 and CDR2 are SGHTA and FQGNSA. The CDR3 extends over 14 amino acids. J gave up 9 bases and V 5 bases, and 11 bases lay outside the gene matches.

This chain connects TRBV28 to TRBJ2-1, with a possible D match to TRBD2 (6 bases). V lost 5 bases to trimming and J lost 3 bases, with 11 bases between them. Germline CDR1 reads MDHEN; CDR2 reads SYDVKM. This CDR3 has 14 amino acids. The CDR3, as DNA: TGTGCCAGCAGTAGCGGGCGGAACTACAATGAGCAGTTCTTC. It translates to CASSSGRNYNEQFF. The full variable domain, its missing parts supplied by reference TRBV28 and TRBJ2-1, is DVKVTQSSRYLVKRTGEKVFLECVQDMDHENMFWYRQDPGLGLRLIYFSYDVKMKEKGDIPEGYSVSREKKERFSLILESASTNQTSMYLCASSSGRNYNEQFFGPGTRLTVL.

The V gene is TRBV10-2, the J gene TRBJ2-7, with 10 bases identical to TRBD2. The junction had 2 bases not matched to a gene; V was cut back by 8 bases and J by 7 bases. The CDR3 is 11 amino acids. In germline, CDR1 is WSHSY, CDR2 SAAADI. The CDR3 region is CASVLAGEQYF. The CDR3 nucleotides read TGCGCCAGCGTACTAGCGGGAGAGCAGTACTTC.

The CDR3 DNA follows: TGTGCCAGCAGTGTTACAGGGATTGCTGGCTACACCTTC. It encodes CASSVTGIAGYTF. This chain uses TRBV2 with TRBJ1-2, with D possibly matching TRBD1 (6 bases). The CDR3 length is 13 residues. Trimming stripped 4 bases from V and 7 bases from J, with 13 bases between. Germline V gene sequence: CDR1 SNHLY, CDR2 FYNNEI.

There are many counts of this clonotype. The chain joins TRBV2 to TRBJ1-2; no clear D gene. Germline lookup yields CDR1 SNHLY and CDR2 FYNNEI. V lost 6 bases to trimming and J lost 4 bases, with 12 bases between them. The CDR3 length is 13 residues. The CDR3 protein is CASREGTSYGYTF. The CDR3 DNA reads as TGTGCCAGCAGGGAGGGTACTTCCTATGGCTACACCTTC.

The genes are TRBV7-9 and TRBJ1-6; D remains unclear. Trimming took 0 bases from V and 9 from J, leaving 6 bases between them. The germline gives CDR1 SEHNR, CDR2 FQNEAQ (reference sequence). This CDR3 region has 13 residues. The CDR3 protein is CASSLALSSPLHF. DNA for the CDR3: TGTGCCAGCAGCTTAGCACTGAGTTCACCCCTCCACTTT.

There are many counts of this clonotype. This rearrangement joins TRBV12-3 or TRBV12-4 to TRBJ2-5; 7 bases are shared with TRBD2. The ends lost 6 bases at V and 5 bases at J; junction bases unmatched: 6. This CDR3 has 13 amino acids. CDR3 in amino acids: CASRTAGWETQYF. The CDR3 DNA is TGTGCCAGCAGAACAGCGGGGTGGGAGACCCAGTACTTC.

The rearrangement joins TRBV7-2 to TRBJ1-4; unclear D gene. Germline V gene sequence: CDR1 SGHTA, CDR2 FQGNSA. V was clipped by 2 bases and J by 2 bases, with 9 bases between them. This CDR3 has 15 amino acids. CDR3 residues: CASSLKIYTNEKLFF. As DNA, the CDR3 is TGTGCCAGCAGCTTAAAGATTTACACTAATGAAAAACTGTTTTTT.

This clonotype was counted between two and nine times. The chain carries TRBV20-1 and TRBJ2-7, with 9 nucleotides matching TRBD2. V trimming: 3 bases; J trimming: 4 bases; junction bases outside the gene matches: 10. The germline V gene encodes CDR1 DFQATT and CDR2 SNEGSKA (reference sequence). This CDR3 is built from 15 residues. For the CDR3, the DNA is TGCAGTGCTAGGGACCCCTTAGCGGGGGTATACGAGCAGTACTTC. Translation: CSARDPLAGVYEQYF.

This clonotype has a count of ten or more. The chain uses TRBV29-1 and TRBJ1-2; D may be TRBD1 (5 bases). The CDR3 loop spans 13 amino acids. Trimming removed 6 bases from V and 4 bases from J, with 15 bases in between. From germline, CDR1 is SQVTM and CDR2 ANQGSEA. The CDR3 nucleotides read TGCAGCGTCATCCTCAGGGAGCCCTATGGCTACACCTTC. Protein product: CSVILREPYGYTF.

This clonotype was counted between two and nine times. The chain recombines TRBV7-9 with TRBJ2-1, with unresolved D. Trimming took 7 bases from V and 6 from J, leaving 16 bases between them. The CDR3 sequence is 14 residues long. Germline values: CDR1 SEHNR, CDR2 FQNEAQ (reference sequence). CDR3 sequence (DNA): TGTGCCAGCATCAAAGGCCCGGAAGGCAATGAGCAGTTCTTC. Its translation: CASIKGPEGNEQFF.

This clonotype has ten or more counts. The rearrangement uses TRBV28 and TRBJ2-3; 10 nucleotides line up with TRBD2. The germline V gene has CDR1 MDHEN and CDR2 SYDVKM. J gave up 11 bases and V 6 bases, and 11 bases lay outside the gene matches. The length of the CDR3 is 14 residues. The DNA for the CDR3 is TGTGCCAGCAGGCCGTCGGGGACTAGCGAGGGGCAGTATTTT. This sequence encodes CASRPSGTSEGQYF.

V usage is TRBV12-3 or TRBV12-4 and J usage is TRBJ1-2, with TRBD1 as a possible D gene (6 bases). This CDR3 is built from 15 residues. Trimming cost V 3 bases and J 2 bases, with 13 bases left between them. The CDR3 region is CASSLRAGVNYGYTF. The DNA for the CDR3 is TGTGCCAGCAGTTTGAGGGCAGGGGTGAACTATGGCTACACCTTC.

The table lists this clonotype with a few counts. V is TRBV2 and J is TRBJ2-3; 13 bases are shared with TRBD2. This CDR3 contains 15 residues. Germline assignment: CDR1 SNHLY and CDR2 FYNNEI. Trimming removed 4 bases from V and 6 bases from J; junction bases left unmatched: 4. The CDR3 nucleotides are TGTGCCAGCAGTGGGACTAGCGGGAGTCCCGATACGCAGTATTTT. Amino acids: CASSGTSGSPDTQYF.

This clonotype has just a few counts. The V gene is TRBV29-1, the J gene TRBJ2-7; 7 nucleotides agree with TRBD1. The CDR3 spans 13 residues. Germline CDR1 and CDR2: SQVTM and ANQGSEA. J was trimmed by 0 bases and V by 5 bases; bases with no gene match: 4. Written as DNA, the CDR3 is TGCAGCGTTAGGGACAGCCTCTCCTACGAGCAGTACTTC. Protein product: CSVRDSLSYEQYF.

The chain carries TRBV6-1 and TRBJ2-7; 9 nucleotides agree with TRBD1. Germline trimming cut 6 bases from V and 7 bases from J; bases unmatched to any gene: 16. The CDR3 sequence is 16 residues long. CDR1 MNHNS and CDR2 SASEGT come from the germline V gene. The CDR3 here is CASSLLPGQGPGEQYF. The CDR3, as DNA: TGTGCCAGCAGCCTACTACCGGGACAGGGCCCGGGGGAGCAGTACTTC.

This clonotype has at least ten counts. The chain joins TRBV7-9 to TRBJ1-5; D ambiguous. Trimming took off 9 bases at V and 0 bases at J, with 6 bases between the two ends. This CDR3 comprises 12 residues. Looked up from germline, CDR1 is SEHNR and CDR2 is FQNEAQ (reference sequence). CDR3 in DNA: TGTGCCAGGCCCATTAGCAATCAGCCCCAGCATTTT. Its translation: CARPISNQPQHF.

This clonotype has at least ten counts. The chain links TRBV12-3 or TRBV12-4 to TRBJ1-1, with TRBD1 matching over 7 bases. V was clipped by 5 bases and J by 0 bases; unmatched bases: 12. The CDR3 runs to 17 residues. CDR3 bases: TGTGCCAGCAGTCCCCACGGGACAGCTTATATGAACACTGAAGCTTTCTTT. This sequence encodes CASSPHGTAYMNTEAFF.

The V gene is TRBV24-1, the J gene TRBJ2-2; the match to TRBD2 covers 11 bases. CDR3 length: 19 residues. V lost 0 bases to trimming and J lost 5 bases; unmatched junction nucleotides: 10. Germline-derived CDR1 and CDR2 are KGHDR and SFDVKD. Here the CDR3 reads CATSDLPSLAGAITGELFF. The DNA for the CDR3 is TGTGCCACCAGTGATTTGCCATCACTAGCGGGAGCGATAACCGGGGAGCTGTTTTTT.

Ten or more counts support this clonotype. V usage is TRBV11-2 and J usage is TRBJ1-2; tentatively, D is TRBD1 (5 bases). V was trimmed by 4 bases and J by 7 bases, leaving 13 bases between them. The CDR3 is 13 amino acids. Germline V CDR1 and CDR2: SGHAT, FQNNGV. CDR3: CASSSLRGFGYTF. The CDR3, as DNA: TGTGCCAGCAGCTCCCTAAGGGGTTTTGGCTACACCTTC.

About this clonotype: A much larger clone differs by one base, so this may be a read error. The V gene is TRBV9, the J gene TRBJ2-7, with D possibly TRBD1 on 6 matching bases. The V end was cut by 9 bases, the J end by 6 bases, with 19 bases between. The CDR3 spans 13 residues. CDR1 is SGDLS and CDR2 is YYNGEE in the germline V gene. Here the CDR3 reads CATAWAGESEQYF. The DNA for the CDR3 is TGTGCCACCGCCTGGGCAGGGGAAAGCGAGCAGTACTTC.

The CDR3 DNA reads TGTGCCAGCTCACGACTAGCGGGGGGGCAAGAGCAGTACTTC. It yields the protein CASSRLAGGQEQYF. The gene calls are TRBV18 and TRBJ2-4; TRBD2 matches 14 bases. V lost 4 bases and J lost 13; bases outside the gene matches: 6. The germline CDR1 and CDR2 sequences are KGHSH and LQKENI. The CDR3 is 14 amino acids.

The table lists this clonotype with many counts. The J gene is TRBJ2-7, the V gene TRBV12-3 or TRBV12-4, with 9 bases that match TRBD1. V was pared by 6 bases and J by 3 bases, with 6 bases of the junction left unmatched. This CDR3 contains 14 residues. CDR3 residues: CASSQGQGIYEQYF. For the CDR3, the DNA is TGTGCCAGCAGCCAGGGACAGGGTATCTACGAGCAGTACTTC.

The chain joins TRBV10-3 to TRBJ1-3; D call uncertain. V dropped 6 bases and J dropped 3 bases, with 6 bases sitting between them. The CDR3 is 12 residues long. CDR1 is ENHRY and CDR2 is SYGVKD in the germline V gene. For the CDR3, the DNA is TGTGCCATCAGGACCTTTGGAAACACCATATATTTT. Protein product: CAIRTFGNTIYF.

The V gene is TRBV28, the J gene TRBJ1-6; D perhaps matches TRBD1 (6 bases). Per germline, CDR1 MDHEN and CDR2 SYDVKM. V dropped 3 bases and J dropped 14 bases, with 20 bases sitting between them. The CDR3 is made up of 15 amino acids. The CDR3 region has the DNA TGTGCCAGCAGTTTCGGAGAGGCAGGGGAGCTGTCCCTCCACTTT. It codes for CASSFGEAGELSLHF.

There are many counts of this clonotype. For the CDR3, the DNA is TGTGCCAGCAGCACTTGGGGGACAGACGGCTACACCTTC. It translates to CASSTWGTDGYTF. J is TRBJ1-2 and V is TRBV12-3 or TRBV12-4; the match to TRBD1 covers 7 bases. The CDR3 has 13 amino acids. With 6 bases clipped from V and 8 bases from J, the junction kept 9 bases outside the gene matches.

This clonotype was detected ten times or more. The V and J genes are TRBV25-1 and TRBJ1-6; maybe TRBD1 (5 bases). This CDR3 comprises 17 residues. The V and J ends lost 6 bases and 6 bases respectively, with 21 bases between them. Germline V lookup: CDR1 MGHDK, CDR2 SYGVNS. CDR3 residues: CASSARSSGRSNSPLHF. Written as DNA, the CDR3 is TGTGCCAGCAGCGCCCGGAGTTCGGGACGGTCTAATTCACCCCTCCACTTT.

This clonotype was recorded a few times. In DNA, the CDR3 is TGTGCCAGCAGCTTGGTGGGGGGGGGGCCTTCCGAGCAGTACTTC. This gives the protein CASSLVGGGPSEQYF. The chain combines TRBV7-8 with TRBJ2-7; a possible D gene is TRBD2 (7 bases). Germline-derived CDR1 and CDR2 are SGHVS and FQNEAQ. V lost 3 bases and J lost 6, with 18 bases in between. The CDR3 contains 15 residues.

The chain is built from TRBV6-2 or TRBV6-3 and TRBJ2-1; no clear D. The CDR3 consists of 13 residues. Germline loops: CDR1 MNHEY, CDR2 SVGEGT. V was clipped by 2 bases and J by 5 bases, with 7 bases between them. CDR3 sequence: CASSYPLHNEQFF. The CDR3 DNA follows: TGTGCCAGCAGTTACCCGCTGCACAATGAGCAGTTCTTC.

A word on this clonotype: The germline gene is not matched at one end of the junction; a read error may be the cause. The V and J genes are TRBV24-1 and TRBJ1-4; D is unresolved. Looked up from germline, CDR1 is KGHDR and CDR2 is SFDVKD. The CDR3 has 15 amino acids. For the CDR3, the DNA is TGTGCCGCCAGTGATCCGGTTGTTGGTAATGAAAAACTGTTTTTT. Protein: CAASDPVVGNEKLFF.